The clone carrying this T cell receptor (beta chain) was seen only a few times. The antigen is undetermined. Pooling of second doses given at about 4 or about 12 weeks was done. The data belong to a study of T cell responses to AZD1222 COVID-19 vaccine. Some clones are missing from TCRdb's copy, which holds only in-frame ones; the method was immunoSEQ multiplex PCR. The table records around 150,000 clones, 75% to 95% of them present only once. Overall study results and limits: Spike-wide coverage was observed for vaccine-associated CD4 TCRs, with dominant responses at 160-218 and 743-854. Donors skewed white British and female; clonal diversity was possibly underestimated.

CDR3 length: 13 residues. Trimming shortened V by 8 bases and J by 2 bases, and 13 bases separated the two germline ends. The chain recombines TRBV12-3 or TRBV12-4 with TRBJ2-7; possible D gene TRBD2, 5 bases. This sequence originates from an adult who received the AZD1222 COVID-19 vaccine. Here the sequenced sample was peripheral blood, taken 28 days after the second AZD1222 dose. Written as DNA, the CDR3 is TGTGCCAGCTGCGACTACTTGGCCTACGAGCAGTACTTC. This gives the protein CASCDYLAYEQYF.